This T cell receptor (beta chain) was found in a study of T cells after yellow fever vaccination (dated by TCRdb to between 2018 and 2021). Context from the whole study: The SMART-Seq v4 Ultra Low Input RNA kit was used to prepare libraries from fractions with low cell numbers. To follow T-cell clones before and after both primary and booster YFV17D yellow fever vaccination, bulk TCR alpha and beta repertoires underwent longitudinal sequencing. Two healthy male donors made up the cohort, one aged 18 to 29 years and the other aged 30 to 40 years. Blood was collected at multiple timepoints before and after primary and secondary immunization, and bulk PBMC replicates and cell subsets were isolated. Overall study results and their limits: Compared with the primary T-cell response, the secondary T-cell response was weaker but faster, peaking on day 5 rather than day 15. A small share of clonotypes occurred in both CD4 and CD8 compartments, likely arising from convergent recombination. Only a couple of donors were included in the study, so the extent to which the findings can be generalized is limited. After the booster, most of the clones that had expanded following primary vaccination were detected again (around 97% of CD4 and 80% to 90% of CD8), which suggests that memory was broadly maintained. Computational filtering was needed because FACS-sorted repertoires could contain abundant contaminating clonotypes from the bulk population.

In its sample, this clonotype was seen many times. Its cognate antigen has yet to be identified. It has no much larger one-base neighbor in the sample; base qualities were not kept. CDR1 and CDR2 are drawn from the germline V gene: SNHLY, FYNNEI. Inclusive of the bounding cysteine and phenylalanine, the CDR3 is 16 residues long. This entry keeps only the CDR3 DNA: 48 bases, framed from base 1. Trimmed from V: 4 bases; trimmed from J: 6 bases; junction bases lacking a gene match: 11. The sample's treatment or condition, from its label and the paper: live attenuated yellow fever vaccine strain. At each blood-draw timepoint, two biological replicates of bulk PBMCs were collected. PBMCs were isolated from peripheral blood using a standard Ficoll-Paque protocol. TriZol was used to extract RNA from bulk PBMCs, CD4 and CD8 fractions, and dextramer-positive and dextramer-negative fractions. Data came from an Illumina NovaSeq 6000. TCR cDNA was made using 5'RACE template switching, a step that added a universal primer site and unique molecular identifiers. Priming for cDNA synthesis came from both the TCR alpha and TCR beta constant segments. Library amplification involved two PCR steps, and the second step added sample barcodes and sequencing adapters. Sequencing of libraries was performed on Illumina HiSeq 2500 (2x100 bp) or NovaSeq (2x150 bp). Regarding the original processing steps: MIGEC handled demultiplexing of reads and collapsing into UMI consensus sequences, while MiXCR performed V(D)J alignment. Vaccine-responding clonotypes were defined with edgeR using replicate PBMC samples, requiring FDR below 0.01 and a log2 fold change above 5 up to day 15. CD4 or CD8 identity was assigned to each bulk clonotype according to whether the clonotype was present at higher abundance in the sequenced CD4 repertoire or the sequenced CD8 repertoire. TCRdb redid the processing of the public reads, applying fastp at Q25 and MiXCR, and retained in-frame beta chains. CDR3 protein sequences are deduplicated, and each keeps its most common genes and DNA. TCRdb's processing, not the study's, gives the V and J calls here. The sample records some 250,000 distinct CDR3 sequences, more than 3.5% of which are singletons. The ten most abundant clones make up 19% of the sample.

Recombination connected TRBV2 to TRBJ1-5; 8 nucleotides in the junction match TRBD1. Sample: PBMCs, taken 15 days after the yellow fever booster vaccination. This TCR came from a young man who received the YFV17D yellow fever vaccine. The nucleotides are TGTGCCAGCAGTGGCTTTCAGGGGGCGGTCGGTCAGCCCCAGCATTTT. This translates into CASSGFQGAVGQPQHF.